Listed below are T cell receptor beta chains from one sample, sequenced in a study of shared clonotypes between healthy human individuals. Profiling relied on immunoSEQ multiplex PCR, and the TCRdb table lists in-frame clones only, not all of them. The sample carries hundreds of thousands of clones, roughly 96% recorded once. Sequencing was carried out using naive CD8+ T cells sorted from blood. The receptors here all came from a woman aged 25 to 45 in good health. The CDR3 runs from the conserved cysteine through the conserved F or W. The D gene is left open where the match is weak. Where a row states a size, it is once, few, many or the class of an expanded clone; other rows omit it.

d_gene | j_gene | v_gene | abundance | len | CDR3nt | CDR3aa
- | TRBJ2-7 | TRBV11-2 | - | 14 | TGTGCCAGCAGCCCTGGGACCCTCTCCTACGAGCAGTACTTC | CASSPGTLSYEQYF
- | TRBJ1-4 | TRBV7-9 | - | 12 | TGTGCCAGCAGCTATTCCGGGGCAAAACTGTTTTTT | CASSYSGAKLFF
TRBD1 | TRBJ1-2 | TRBV28 | - | 15 | TGTGCCAGCAGTAGACGGGACAGTTTTAACTATGGCTACACCTTC | CASSRRDSFNYGYTF
- | TRBJ2-7 | TRBV11-2 | - | 15 | TGTGCCAGCAGCTGGGCCCCGGGGCTAACCTACGAGCAGTACTTC | CASSWAPGLTYEQYF
- | TRBJ2-3 | TRBV29-1 | - | 13 | TGCAGCGTTGAATTAGGAGTCACAGATACGCAGTATTTT | CSVELGVTDTQYF
- | TRBJ1-2 | TRBV5-4 | - | 14 | TGTGCCAGCAGCTTGCGCGCAGGAAACCATGGCTACACCTTC | CASSLRAGNHGYTF
- | TRBJ1-4 | TRBV28 | - | 13 | TGTGCCAGCAGTTTCCGGGCGTACGAAAAACTGTTTTTT | CASSFRAYEKLFF
TRBD1 | TRBJ2-7 | TRBV19 | - | 15 | TGTGCCAGTAGTATAAGAGGGGGCGCCCCCTACGAGCAGTACTTC | CASSIRGGAPYEQYF
TRBD1 | TRBJ1-5 | TRBV4-1 | - | 14 | TGCGCCAGCAGCCAAGGGGGACAGGGAGGGCCCCAGCATTTT | CASSQGGQGGPQHF
TRBD2 | TRBJ2-7 | TRBV7-8 | - | 15 | TGTGCCAGCAGCCCGGTGGGGCGGGAGGGCCTCGAGCAGTACTTC | CASSPVGREGLEQYF
- | TRBJ1-1 | TRBV19 | - | 15 | TGTGCCAGTAGTTTGGACCCAGAGGGGGAGGAGGAAGCTTTCTTT | CASSLDPEGEEEAFF
TRBD2 | TRBJ2-3 | TRBV6-1 | once | 16 | TGTGCCAGCAGTGAAATTTTGGCGGGAGAGACAGATACGCAGTATTTT | CASSEILAGETDTQYF
TRBD1 | TRBJ2-4 | TRBV15 | - | 17 | TGTGCCACCAGCAGAGGTAAATTCACAGGGGAAGAGAACATTCAGTACTTC | CATSRGKFTGEENIQYF
- | TRBJ2-7 | TRBV27 | - | 14 | TGTGCCAGCAGTCCATCAAACCCCCCCTACGAGCAGTACTTC | CASSPSNPPYEQYF
TRBD2 | TRBJ2-5 | TRBV27 | - | 15 | TGTGCCAGCAGCCTACTAGCGGGAGGGCCGAAGACCCAGTACTTC | CASSLLAGGPKTQYF
TRBD2 | TRBJ2-1 | TRBV5-1 | - | 16 | TGCGCCAGCAGCTTGGCCAATCTAGCGGGGACCAATGAGCAGTTCTTC | CASSLANLAGTNEQFF
- | TRBJ2-4 | TRBV11-2 | - | 14 | TGTGCCAGCAGCTTTGTGGGCTTTGAAAACATTCAGTACTTC | CASSFVGFENIQYF
- | TRBJ1-5 | TRBV27 | - | 15 | TGTGCCAGCAGTTACAGCGGGGGGGCTAATCAGCCCCAGCATTTT | CASSYSGGANQPQHF
TRBD1 | TRBJ1-1 | TRBV19 | - | 15 | TGTGCCAGTACCACAGGGGACCTTTGGGACACTGAAGCTTTCTTT | CASTTGDLWDTEAFF
- | TRBJ1-4 | TRBV11-2 | - | 15 | TGTGCCAGCAGCTTCCCGGGTTTGACTAATGAAAAACTGTTTTTT | CASSFPGLTNEKLFF
TRBD2 | TRBJ2-5 | TRBV28 | - | 17 | TGTGCCAGCAGTACCCCCAGGCCTACCAGCGGGGGGGAGACCCAGTACTTC | CASSTPRPTSGGETQYF
TRBD1 | TRBJ2-7 | TRBV29-1 | - | 14 | TGCAGCGTTGAAAAGGGGACAGGGATACTCGAGCAGTACTTC | CSVEKGTGILEQYF
- | TRBJ2-5 | TRBV7-9 | - | 13 | TGTGCCAGCAGCTCAGGTCGGGGAGAGACCCAGTACTTC | CASSSGRGETQYF
- | TRBJ2-7 | TRBV4-1 | - | 16 | TGCGCCAGCAGCCCTGGACCATTCGAGGGCGGCTACGAGCAGTACTTC | CASSPGPFEGGYEQYF
- | TRBJ2-7 | TRBV2 | - | 15 | TGTGCCAGCAGTGAATCTGCCGGGAGACCATACGAGCAGTACTTC | CASSESAGRPYEQYF
- | TRBJ2-7 | TRBV7-9 | few | 12 | TGTGCCAGCAGCCCCCCCACCTACGAGCAGTACTTC | CASSPPTYEQYF
- | TRBJ2-5 | TRBV27 | - | 16 | TGTGCCAGCAGCCCCCGGGTAGCGGATGGGCTTGAGACCCAGTACTTC | CASSPRVADGLETQYF
- | TRBJ1-1 | TRBV2 | - | 11 | TGTGCCAGAGGAAGGAGCACTGAAGCTTTCTTT | CARGRSTEAFF
- | TRBJ1-3 | TRBV11-2 | - | 17 | TGTGCCAGCAGCTTAGATCCCCAGATATACTCTGGAAACACCATATATTTT | CASSLDPQIYSGNTIYF
- | TRBJ1-1 | TRBV19 | few | 12 | TGTGCCAGTAGTGCAGGGTACACTGAAGCTTTCTTT | CASSAGYTEAFF
- | TRBJ2-1 | TRBV27 | - | 14 | TGTGCCAGCAGTTTGTCAGGGCCGGGGAATGAGCAGTTCTTC | CASSLSGPGNEQFF
- | TRBJ2-4 | TRBV6-6 | - | 13 | TGTGCCAGCAGGAAACGGGACAAAAACATTCAGTACTTC | CASRKRDKNIQYF
TRBD1 | TRBJ2-7 | TRBV5-1 | once | 13 | TGCGCCAGCGTGGGGACAGGGGGCCACGAGCAGTACTTC | CASVGTGGHEQYF
- | TRBJ2-5 | TRBV7-8 | - | 14 | TGTGCCAGCAGCTTATCAGTTCTGGGAGAGACCCAGTACTTC | CASSLSVLGETQYF
TRBD1 | TRBJ1-4 | TRBV5-1 | - | 17 | TGCGCCAGCAGCCCGGAGGGGTGGGACAGATTTAATGAAAAACTGTTTTTT | CASSPEGWDRFNEKLFF
- | TRBJ1-2 | TRBV7-9 | - | 15 | TGTGCCAGCAGCTCCCCGGGGATTATTAACTATGGCTACACCTTC | CASSSPGIINYGYTF
TRBD1 | TRBJ1-5 | TRBV6-1 | - | 19 | TGTGCCAGCAGTGAAGCGAACAGGGGACCGGAGTATAGCAATCAGCCCCAGCATTTT | CASSEANRGPEYSNQPQHF
- | TRBJ1-1 | TRBV4-1 | - | 13 | TGCGCCAGCAGCCAACGGATGAACACTGAAGCTTTCTTT | CASSQRMNTEAFF
- | TRBJ2-7 | TRBV6-1 | - | 11 | TGTGCCGTACCCCTAGGCTACGAGCAGTACTTC | CAVPLGYEQYF
- | TRBJ2-3 | TRBV9 | - | 11 | TGTGCCAGCAGCCTTACAGATACGCAGTATTTT | CASSLTDTQYF
- | TRBJ2-7 | TRBV10-3 | - | 17 | TGTGCCATCAGTGAGAGGTTCACGGGGGCGGGTGGCTACGAGCAGTACTTC | CAISERFTGAGGYEQYF
- | TRBJ2-3 | TRBV11-2 | once | 18 | TGTGCCAGCAGCTCCAACGTTATCTTGGACAGCAACACAGATACGCAGTATTTT | CASSSNVILDSNTDTQYF
TRBD2 | TRBJ2-1 | TRBV20-1 | - | 11 | TGCAGTGCTGCGGGGGGGGGAGAGCAGTTCTTC | CSAAGGGEQFF
- | TRBJ1-1 | TRBV19 | few | 11 | TGTGCCAGTCTGACGGGACTGGGAGCTTTCTTT | CASLTGLGAFF
- | TRBJ1-2 | TRBV19 | - | 14 | TGTGCCAGTAGGATCCCCAATGAGAACTATGGCTACACCTTC | CASRIPNENYGYTF
TRBD2 | TRBJ2-7 | TRBV28 | - | 13 | TGTGCCAGCAGTTTCGGGACTAACTACGAGCAGTACTTC | CASSFGTNYEQYF
- | TRBJ2-5 | TRBV29-1 | - | 11 | TGCAGCGTTGAGAGTAGAGGGGCCCAGTACTTC | CSVESRGAQYF
- | TRBJ1-5 | TRBV2 | - | 16 | TGTGCCAGCAGTGACGGGAAACTGACCTTCAATCAGCCCCAGCATTTT | CASSDGKLTFNQPQHF
- | TRBJ2-5 | TRBV19 | - | 15 | TGTGCCAGTAGTATAGGTCGAGGGGCACCCTTGACCCAGTACTTC | CASSIGRGAPLTQYF
TRBD1 | TRBJ2-1 | TRBV7-8 | - | 16 | TGTGCCAGCAGCCCAATTTTCGACAGGGTGGGCAATGAGCAGTTCTTC | CASSPIFDRVGNEQFF
- | TRBJ2-5 | TRBV9 | - | 14 | TGTGCCAGCAGCGTAGGGACCCGGGGAGAGACCCAGTACTTC | CASSVGTRGETQYF
TRBD1 | TRBJ2-1 | TRBV27 | - | 15 | TGTGCCAGCAGAACTACAGGGGGCGCTCGGAATGAGCAGTTCTTC | CASRTTGGARNEQFF
- | TRBJ2-1 | TRBV4-1 | - | 12 | TGCGCCAGCAGCCAAGTAGGGCGTGAGCAGTTCTTC | CASSQVGREQFF
TRBD1 | TRBJ1-5 | TRBV2 | - | 15 | TGTGCCAGCAGCCCTTGGGACAGGGCAGGTCAGCCCCAGCATTTT | CASSPWDRAGQPQHF
- | TRBJ1-2 | TRBV28 | - | 13 | TGTGCCAGCCAGGGTTCACCTGCTGATGGCTACACCTTC | CASQGSPADGYTF
TRBD1 | TRBJ2-1 | TRBV28 | once | 16 | TGTGCCAGCAATACACCGGATGAGACAGGGTCTGATGAGCAGTTCTTC | CASNTPDETGSDEQFF
TRBD2 | TRBJ2-1 | TRBV7-8 | - | 19 | TGTGCCAGCAGCTTAGAGGCTGGGGCTAGCGGGGCCACCTACAATGAGCAGTTCTTC | CASSLEAGASGATYNEQFF